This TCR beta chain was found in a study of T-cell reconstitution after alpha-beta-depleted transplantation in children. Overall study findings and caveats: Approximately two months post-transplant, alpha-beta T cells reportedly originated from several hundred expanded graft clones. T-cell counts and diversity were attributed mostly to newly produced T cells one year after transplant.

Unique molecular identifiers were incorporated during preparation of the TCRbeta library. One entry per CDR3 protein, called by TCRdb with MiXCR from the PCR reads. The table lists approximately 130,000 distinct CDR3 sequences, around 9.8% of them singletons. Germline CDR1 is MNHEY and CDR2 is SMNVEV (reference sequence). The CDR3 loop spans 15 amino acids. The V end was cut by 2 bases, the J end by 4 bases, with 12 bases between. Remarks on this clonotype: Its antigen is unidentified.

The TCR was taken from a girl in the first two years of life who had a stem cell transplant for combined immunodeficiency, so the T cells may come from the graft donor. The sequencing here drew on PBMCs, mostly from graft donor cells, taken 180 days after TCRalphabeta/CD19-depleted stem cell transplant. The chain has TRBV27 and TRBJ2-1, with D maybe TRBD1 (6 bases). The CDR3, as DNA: TGTGCCAGCAGTTTAGAAGGGACAAATTACAATGAGCAGTTCTTC. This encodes CASSLEGTNYNEQFF.